This record looks at one TCR beta chain sequence and its context. This specimen comes from a study of blood T cell repertoires in COVID-19. Across the study: There were acute and convalescent COVID-19 samples, and they came from the United States, Italy and Spain. Sources were T cells, B-cell-depleted T cells, or PBMCs; the material itself was cDNA or gDNA.

Repertoires were generated with immunoSEQ multiplex PCR, while TCRdb's copy carries only in-frame clones and drops some. In the table there are roughly 40,000 clones, about 82% of which are singletons. This clonotype originated in a human donor in a cohort sampled during active COVID-19. Sequencing was done on a sample of peripheral blood.

In nucleotides, the CDR3 is TGTGCCAGCTCACCGAGACCGGATCCAGGGAGGACCGGGGAGCTGTTTTTT. This sequence encodes CASSPRPDPGRTGELFF. This chain joins TRBV18 and TRBJ2-2; TRBD2 is a possible D gene (6 bases). The CDR3 consists of 17 residues. Per germline, CDR1 KGHSH and CDR2 LQKENI. V gave up 3 bases and J gave up 5 bases, with 19 bases separating them.